What follows are 17 T cell receptor beta chains derived from one specimen sequenced in a study of beta chain features in type 1 diabetes. As every portion of the isolated RNA was reverse transcribed, the sequencing read expressed TCRB transcripts. Assay used: immunoSEQ multiplex PCR; TCRdb lists only in-frame clones, some missing. The sample records about 620,000 clones, roughly 15% being singletons. The specimen was naive CD4+ T cells from blood. These receptors were collected from a man between 18 and 29 years old in good health.

This clone was observed a few times. V and J are TRBV4-3 and TRBJ2-7; D is possibly TRBD1 (5 bases). This CDR3 comprises 16 residues. Trimming removed 1 base from V and 0 bases from J, with 13 bases in between. Germline loops: CDR1 LGHNA, CDR2 YSLEER. The CDR3 region has the DNA TGCGCCAGCAGCCAAGGGGTCGGACATTTCTCCTACGAGCAGTACTTC. Translation gives CASSQGVGHFSYEQYF.

This clone was counted only a few times. The germline gene is not matched at one end of the junction; a read error may be the cause. The J gene is TRBJ2-3, the V gene TRBV7-7, with unresolved D. The CDR3 sequence is 13 residues long. Germline lookup yields CDR1 SSHAT and CDR2 FNYEAQ (reference sequence). The CDR3 protein is CASSIDSTDTQYF. Here the CDR3 DNA reads TGTGCTAGCAGCATTGACAGCACAGATACGCAGTATTTT.

The chain uses TRBV7-6 and TRBJ1-5; D perhaps matches TRBD1 (5 bases). The CDR3 extends over 13 amino acids. Germline V gene sequence: CDR1 SGHVS, CDR2 FNYEAQ. The V end lost 8 bases, the J end lost 0 bases, and 8 bases lay between the germline ends. This CDR3 reads CASGGSSNQPQHF. The CDR3 region has the DNA TGTGCCAGCGGGGGTAGTAGCAATCAGCCCCAGCATTTT. The whole variable domain, filled in from reference TRBV7-6 and TRBJ1-5, reads GAGVSQSPRYKVTKRGQDVALRCDPISGHVSLYWYRQALGQGPEFLTYFNYEAQQDKSGLPNDRFSAERPEGSISTLTIQRTEQRDSAMYRCASGGSSNQPQHFGDGTRLSIL.

The chain couples TRBV19 to TRBJ2-7, with D perhaps given as TRBD1 or TRBD2 (5 bases each). The length of the CDR3 is 13 residues. The germline CDR1 and CDR2 sequences are LNHDA and SQIVND (reference sequence). Trimming took 5 bases from V and 2 from J, leaving 10 bases between them. CDR3: CASSPGTAYEQYF. The CDR3 nucleotides read TGTGCCAGTAGTCCGGGGACCGCCTACGAGCAGTACTTC.

J is TRBJ2-7 and V is TRBV6-1; the match to TRBD2 covers 9 bases. This CDR3 has 14 residues. Germline V gives CDR1 MNHNS, CDR2 SASEGT. J lost 3 bases, V lost 5 bases, and 5 bases had no gene match. This CDR3 reads CASSSGTSHYEQYF. The CDR3 DNA follows: TGTGCCAGCAGTTCCGGGACTAGCCACTACGAGCAGTACTTC.

This clone came up a few times. The chain joins TRBV29-1 to TRBJ2-1; D is perhaps TRBD1 or TRBD2 (5 bases each). CDR1 and CDR2 from the germline V gene are SQVTM and ANQGSEA. The germline V and J ends were trimmed by 2 bases and 8 bases, with 16 bases remaining between them. The length of the CDR3 is 14 residues. The CDR3, as DNA: TGCAGCGTTGAACATAGGTCGGGACGGTATGAGCAGTTCTTC. Encoded protein: CSVEHRSGRYEQFF.

J is TRBJ2-3 and V is TRBV4-3; TRBD2 matches at 11 bases. The CDR3 contains 17 residues. Germline assignment: CDR1 LGHNA and CDR2 YSLEER. Trimming at V came to 1 base and at J to 3 bases, leaving 6 bases not matched to a gene. The CDR3: CASSQGLTSGITDTQYF. CDR3 nucleotides: TGCGCCAGCAGCCAAGGCTTGACTAGCGGGATAACAGATACGCAGTATTTT.

J is TRBJ2-3 and V is TRBV4-3; 10 bases line up with TRBD2. The CDR3 length is 14 residues. Trimming cost V 2 bases and J 5 bases; bases outside gene matches: 1. Germline V gene sequence: CDR1 LGHNA, CDR2 YSLEER. CDR3 in amino acids: CASSQSSGRDTQYF. DNA of the CDR3: TGCGCCAGCAGCCAATCTAGCGGGAGAGATACGCAGTATTTT.

In its sample, this clone was seen a few times. CDR3 nucleotide sequence: TGTGCCAGCTCACCACTAGCGGACTCCTACGAGCAGTACTTC. It specifies CASSPLADSYEQYF. The chain employs TRBV18 and TRBJ2-7; possible D gene TRBD2, 6 bases. V was clipped by 1 base and J by 0 bases, with 7 bases between them. The CDR3 contains 14 residues. The germline CDR1 and CDR2 sequences are KGHSH and LQKENI. Drawing the rest from reference TRBV18 and TRBJ2-7, the complete variable domain is NAGVMQNPRHLVRRRGQEARLRCSPMKGHSHVYWYRQLPEEGLKFMVYLQKENIIDESGMPKERFSAEFPKEGPSILRIQQVVRGDSAAYFCASSPLADSYEQYFGPGTRLTVT.

This clone was seen a few times. This rearrangement joins TRBV7-2 to TRBJ2-7; 8 bases align to TRBD1. J was trimmed by 2 bases and V by 1 base; bases with no gene match: 4. Per the germline V gene, CDR1 is SGHTA and CDR2 is FQGNSA. The CDR3 has 15 residues. The CDR3 nucleotides read TGTGCCAGCAGCTTAGTTTGGACAGGGACCTACGAGCAGTACTTC. This sequence encodes CASSLVWTGTYEQYF. The full variable domain, with the rest looked up from reference TRBV7-2 and TRBJ2-7, is GAGVSQSPSNKVTEKGKDVELRCDPISGHTALYWYRQSLGQGLEFLIYFQGNSAPDKSGLPSDRFSAERTGGSVSTLTIQRTQQEDSAVYLCASSLVWTGTYEQYFGPGTRLTVT.

The sample holds a few counts of this clone. V gene TRBV5-1 combines with J gene TRBJ1-4; D not certain. Deletions cut 1 base from V and 7 bases from J, with 11 bases between. The CDR3 loop spans 14 amino acids. The germline gives CDR1 SGHRS, CDR2 YFSETQ. The CDR3 coding sequence is TGCGCCAGCAGCTTGCAGGTCCGGGGTGAAAAACTGTTTTTT. Its translation: CASSLQVRGEKLFF.

The chain couples TRBV9 to TRBJ2-1; D is possibly TRBD2 (6 bases). The CDR3 contains 13 residues. Trimming shortened V by 3 bases and J by 6 bases, and 10 bases separated the two germline ends. Germline V gives CDR1 SGDLS, CDR2 YYNGEE. The CDR3 sequence: CASSAQGGNEQFF. DNA for the CDR3: TGTGCCAGCAGCGCTCAGGGAGGCAATGAGCAGTTCTTC.

This clone turned up a few times. The chain employs TRBV18 and TRBJ1-2, with D unclear. Germline assignment: CDR1 KGHSH and CDR2 LQKENI. The V end was cut by 4 bases, the J end by 3 bases, with 9 bases between. The CDR3 covers 13 residues. Here the CDR3 DNA reads TGTGCCAGCTCACAGGCCCCTGACTATGGCTACACCTTC. Translating gives CASSQAPDYGYTF.

This clone was counted between two and nine times. The rearrangement links TRBV7-2 to TRBJ2-3; D is possibly TRBD1 (6 bases). V lost 1 base to trimming and J lost 5 bases, with 19 bases between them. Germline CDR1 and CDR2: SGHTA and FQGNSA. The CDR3 consists of 17 residues. This CDR3 reads CASSLVPSGTPVDTQYF. Written as DNA, the CDR3 is TGTGCCAGCAGCTTAGTCCCCTCCGGGACACCAGTAGATACGCAGTATTTT. The full variable domain, its missing parts supplied by reference TRBV7-2 and TRBJ2-3, is GAGVSQSPSNKVTEKGKDVELRCDPISGHTALYWYRQSLGQGLEFLIYFQGNSAPDKSGLPSDRFSAERTGGSVSTLTIQRTQQEDSAVYLCASSLVPSGTPVDTQYFGPGTRLTVL.

This chain uses TRBV5-1 with TRBJ2-1; the D gene is possibly TRBD1 (7 bases). V lost 1 base, J lost 1 base, and 12 bases lay in between. CDR1 is SGHRS, CDR2 YFSETQ, per germline. The CDR3 covers 16 residues. The CDR3 DNA reads TGCGCCAGCAGCTTGTCTCCAGGGGGGTCCTACAATGAGCAGTTCTTC. Protein: CASSLSPGGSYNEQFF.

The chain links TRBV7-3 to TRBJ2-7; 9 bases agree with TRBD1. This CDR3 region has 19 residues. Germline trimming cut 5 bases from V and 2 bases from J; bases unmatched to any gene: 19. CDR1 and CDR2 (germline): SGHTA, FQGTGA. The CDR3, as DNA: TGTGCCAGCAGCCCTCGCCCGTGGGGTGCGGGACAGGGACCCTACGAGCAGTACTTC. This sequence encodes CASSPRPWGAGQGPYEQYF.

This chain uses TRBV19 with TRBJ2-3; 10 bases fit TRBD2. In germline, CDR1 is LNHDA, CDR2 SQIVND (reference sequence). There are 15 residues in the CDR3. With V trimmed by 4 bases and J by 1 base, 2 bases remained unmatched. The chain's CDR3 is CASSSGLAGTDTQYF. CDR3 nucleotide sequence: TGTGCCAGTAGTAGCGGACTAGCGGGCACAGATACGCAGTATTTT.